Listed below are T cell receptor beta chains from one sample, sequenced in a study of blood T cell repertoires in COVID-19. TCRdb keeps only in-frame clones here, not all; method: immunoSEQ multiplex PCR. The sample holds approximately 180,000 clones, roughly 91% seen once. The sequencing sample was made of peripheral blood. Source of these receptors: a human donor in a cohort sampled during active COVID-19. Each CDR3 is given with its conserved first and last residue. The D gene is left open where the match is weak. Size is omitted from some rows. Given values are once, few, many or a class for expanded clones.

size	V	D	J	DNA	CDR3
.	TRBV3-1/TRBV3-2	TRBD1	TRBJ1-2	TGTGCCAGCAGCCAGGGACAGGGGAATCGCTACACCTTC	CASSQGQGNRYTF
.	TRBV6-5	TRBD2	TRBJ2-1	TGTGCCAGCAGCCAAGGGACTAGCGGGGGCAATGAGCAGTTCTTC	CASSQGTSGGNEQFF
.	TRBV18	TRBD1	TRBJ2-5	TGTGCCAGCTCACCAAACAGGGGCGACCAAGAGACCCAGTACTTC	CASSPNRGDQETQYF
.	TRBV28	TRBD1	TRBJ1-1	TGTGCCAGCAGTTTAGCCCAGCAGGGGGGCCCTGAAGCTTTCTTT	CASSLAQQGGPEAFF
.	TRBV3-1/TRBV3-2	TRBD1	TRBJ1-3	TGTGCCAGCAGCCACGGCGGGACAGAATCTGGAAACACCATATATTTT	CASSHGGTESGNTIYF
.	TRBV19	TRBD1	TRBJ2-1	TGTGCCAGTAGTATAGCCGCATACCGGGACAGGGGCTACAATGAGCAGTTCTTC	CASSIAAYRDRGYNEQFF
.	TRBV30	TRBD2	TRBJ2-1	TGTGCCTGGAGGACTGGACTAGCGGGGGGGAGGGACAATGAGCAGTTCTTC	CAWRTGLAGGRDNEQFF
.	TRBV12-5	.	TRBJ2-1	TGTGCTAGTGGTTCAGGACTTGAGCAGTTCTTC	CASGSGLEQFF
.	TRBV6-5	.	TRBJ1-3	TGTGCCAGCAGGGTATCCGCGGACACCATATATTTT	CASRVSADTIYF
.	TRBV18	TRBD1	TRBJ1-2	TGTGCCAGCTCACCGGGACAGGGGGCGCAAGGCTATGGCTACACCTTC	CASSPGQGAQGYGYTF
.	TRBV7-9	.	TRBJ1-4	TGTGCCAGCAGCCCAGGGGACCGGGGAAATGAAAAACTGTTTTTT	CASSPGDRGNEKLFF
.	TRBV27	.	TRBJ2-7	TGTGCCAGCAGTCCCCGGGAGGGACAGACCTACGAGCAGTACTTC	CASSPREGQTYEQYF
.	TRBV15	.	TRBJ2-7	TGTGCCACCAGCAGAGAGGCGGGCGAGCAGTACTTC	CATSREAGEQYF
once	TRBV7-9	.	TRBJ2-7	TGTGCCAGCAGCCAACTACTGGGGGGCGAGCAGTACTTC	CASSQLLGGEQYF
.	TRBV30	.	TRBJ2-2	TGTGCCTGGAGGGCCATCACCGGGGAGCTGTTTTTT	CAWRAITGELFF
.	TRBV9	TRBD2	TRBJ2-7	TGTGCCAGCAGCGCCAGGACTAGCGGGGGCGAGCAGTACTTC	CASSARTSGGEQYF
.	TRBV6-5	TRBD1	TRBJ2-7	TGTGCCAGCAGCACGACAGGGGAACCTTACGAGCAGTACTTC	CASSTTGEPYEQYF
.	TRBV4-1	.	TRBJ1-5	TGCGCCAGCAGCCCGGATCCGGGGAATCAGCCCCAGCATTTT	CASSPDPGNQPQHF
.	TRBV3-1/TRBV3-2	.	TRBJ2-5	TGTGCCAGCAGCCAAAACAAAGAGACCCAGTACTTC	CASSQNKETQYF
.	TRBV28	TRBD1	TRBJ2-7	TGTGCCAGCTTCGGACAGGAGACGTTTTACGAGCAGTACTTC	CASFGQETFYEQYF
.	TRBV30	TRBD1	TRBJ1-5	TGTGCCTGGAGTGAGGGACAGGCTAGTCCGGCCCAGCATTTT	CAWSEGQASPAQHF
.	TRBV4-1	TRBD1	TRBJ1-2	TGCGCCAGCAGCCAAGATTTCATCCGGGGGACAGGGGATGGCTACACCTTC	CASSQDFIRGTGDGYTF
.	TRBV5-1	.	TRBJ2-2	TGCGCCAGCAGCTTGGTACAGGGGGGGTTGAACACCGGGGAGCTGTTTTTT	CASSLVQGGLNTGELFF
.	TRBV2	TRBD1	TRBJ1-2	TGTGCCAGCAGCGGACAGGGGGGGTATGGCTACACCTTC	CASSGQGGYGYTF
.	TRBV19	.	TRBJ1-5	TGTGCCAGTATCGGCGGGGCCTATCAGCCCCAGCATTTT	CASIGGAYQPQHF
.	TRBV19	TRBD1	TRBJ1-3	TGTGCCAGTAGTATCGGACAGGTAAACTCTGGAAACACCATATATTTT	CASSIGQVNSGNTIYF
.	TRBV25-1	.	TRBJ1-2	TGTGCCACCAGAGGGTTGGGGGCAGCTAACTATGGCTACACCTTC	CATRGLGAANYGYTF
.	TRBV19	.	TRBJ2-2	TGTGCCAGTAGTAACAGGGTTAAAGGGGAGCTGTTTTTT	CASSNRVKGELFF
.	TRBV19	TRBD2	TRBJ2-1	TGTGCCAGTAGTATTTGGGGAGCGGGGACCTACAATGAGCAGTTCTTC	CASSIWGAGTYNEQFF
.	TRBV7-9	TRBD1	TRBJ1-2	TGTGCCAGCAGCCTACAGGGGACCAATAACTATGGCTACACCTTC	CASSLQGTNNYGYTF
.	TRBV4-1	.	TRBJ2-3	TGCGCCAGCAGCCTCCCCGGTGGGGGAGGCTTAGATACGCAGTATTTT	CASSLPGGGGLDTQYF
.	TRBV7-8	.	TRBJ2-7	TGTGCCAGCAGCTCCGGACTGTATGACGGGGGTTACGAGCAGTACTTC	CASSSGLYDGGYEQYF
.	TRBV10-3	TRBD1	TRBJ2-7	TGTGCCATCAGCCCGGGACAGGCCTACGAGCAGTACTTC	CAISPGQAYEQYF
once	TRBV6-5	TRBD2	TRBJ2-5	TGTGCCAGCAGTAACGGGAGGGGGGGCGAGACCCAGTACTTC	CASSNGRGGETQYF
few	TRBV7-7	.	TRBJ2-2	TGTGCTAGCAGCGCCAGGGGCCCCAGCACCGGGGAGCTGTTTTTT	CASSARGPSTGELFF
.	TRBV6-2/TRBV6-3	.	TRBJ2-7	TGTGCCAGCAGTCCCGCGGGACCACCTGCCGAGCAGTACTTC	CASSPAGPPAEQYF
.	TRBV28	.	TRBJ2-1	TGTGCCAGCAGTTTGGCCTCCCCCTACAATGAGCAGTTCTTC	CASSLASPYNEQFF
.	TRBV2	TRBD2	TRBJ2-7	TGTGCCAGCAGCGACTCTAGCGGGGGATCACCTACGAAGGAGTACTTC	CASSDSSGGSPTKEYF
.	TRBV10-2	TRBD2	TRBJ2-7	TGCGCCAGCAGTGAGTCCCGAGCGGGAGGGCTGAACGAGCAGTACTTC	CASSESRAGGLNEQYF
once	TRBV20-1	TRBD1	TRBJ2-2	TGCAGGGAAGGGGGCAGGGAGCTGTTTTTT	CREGGRELFF
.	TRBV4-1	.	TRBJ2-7	TGCGCCAGCAGCCAAGAGAAGAATTCTCAATTAGAGGCGGGCGGAAGCGAGCAGTACTTC	CASSQEKNSQLEAGGSEQYF
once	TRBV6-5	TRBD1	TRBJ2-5	TGTGCCAGCAGTTCCGGGACAGGGGGCCGCGAGACCCAGTACTTC	CASSSGTGGRETQYF
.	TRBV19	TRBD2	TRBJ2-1	TGTGCCAGTAGGCTAGCGGGGGGGCAGGGTGAGCAGTTCTTC	CASRLAGGQGEQFF
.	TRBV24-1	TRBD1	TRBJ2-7	TGTGCCACCAGTTTACAGGGGGCATACGAGCAGTACTTC	CATSLQGAYEQYF
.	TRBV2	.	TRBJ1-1	TGTGCCAGCAGTGAAGCAGGAAGAACGGGTACTGAAGCTTTCTTT	CASSEAGRTGTEAFF
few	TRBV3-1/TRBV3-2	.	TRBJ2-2	TGTGCCAGCAGAGCCCCACTGGCTAGCGGGGAGCTGTTTTTT	CASRAPLASGELFF
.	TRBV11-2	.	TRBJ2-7	TGTGCCAGCAGCTTATGGGAGAACTACGAGCAGTACTTC	CASSLWENYEQYF
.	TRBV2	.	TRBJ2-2	TGTGCCAGCAGTGTTCAGGCCGGGGAGCTGTTTTTT	CASSVQAGELFF
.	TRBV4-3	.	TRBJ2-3	TGCGCCAGCAGCCAAGATTTGCCCCGCCAAGTGGAGGTGACATATACGCAGTATTTT	CASSQDLPRQVEVTYTQYF
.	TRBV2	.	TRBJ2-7	TGTGCCAGCAGCCTTGGAGGGACGACCGAGGGGTACTTC	CASSLGGTTEGYF
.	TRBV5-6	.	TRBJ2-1	TGTGCCAGCAGCTTCACCGGGACTGCTTCCTACAATGAGCAGTTCTTC	CASSFTGTASYNEQFF
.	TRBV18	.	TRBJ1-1	TGTGCCAGCTCAGCCGGTTGGGCCTTGAACACTGAAGCTTTCTTT	CASSAGWALNTEAFF
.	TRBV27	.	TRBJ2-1	TGTGCCAGCAGTTTAGGTGTGGAGACTGAGCAGTTCTTC	CASSLGVETEQFF
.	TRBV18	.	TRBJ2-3	TGTGCCAGCTCCCGGACAGTGTTTAGCACAGATACGCAGTATTTT	CASSRTVFSTDTQYF
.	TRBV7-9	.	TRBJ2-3	TGTGCCAGCAGCTTAGGGGTCAGGAGCACAGATACGCAGTATTTT	CASSLGVRSTDTQYF
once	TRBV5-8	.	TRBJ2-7	TGTGCCAGCAGTCTGAGGGCAGATGGTCGCTACGAGCAGTACTTC	CASSLRADGRYEQYF
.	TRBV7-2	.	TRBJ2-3	TGTGCCAGCAGCTTAGGGACAATAGGAGGCACAGATACGCAGTATTTT	CASSLGTIGGTDTQYF
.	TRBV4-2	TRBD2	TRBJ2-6	TGTGCCAGCAGCCAAGAGTTGGGACTAGCGGGAGAGGATTCTATCTATGGGGCCAACGTCCTGACTTTC	CASSQELGLAGEDSIYGANVLTF